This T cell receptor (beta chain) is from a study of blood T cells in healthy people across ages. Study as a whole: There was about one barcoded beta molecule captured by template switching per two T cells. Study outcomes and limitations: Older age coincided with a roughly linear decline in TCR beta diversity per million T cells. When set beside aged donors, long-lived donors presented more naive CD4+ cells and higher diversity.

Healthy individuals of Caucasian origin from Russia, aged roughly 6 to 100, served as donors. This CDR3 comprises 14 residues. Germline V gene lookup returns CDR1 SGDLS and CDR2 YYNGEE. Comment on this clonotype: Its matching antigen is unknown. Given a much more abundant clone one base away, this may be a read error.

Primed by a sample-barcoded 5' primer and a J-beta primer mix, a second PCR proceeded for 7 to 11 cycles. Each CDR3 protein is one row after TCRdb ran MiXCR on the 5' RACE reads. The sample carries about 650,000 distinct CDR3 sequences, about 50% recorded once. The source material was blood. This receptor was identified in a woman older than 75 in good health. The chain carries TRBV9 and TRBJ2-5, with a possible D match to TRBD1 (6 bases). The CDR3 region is CASSSRTAQGTQYF. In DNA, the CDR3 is TGTGCCAGCAGCTCCAGGACAGCTCAAGGGACCCAGTACTTC.